Listed here is a single TCR beta chain. Antigen unknown. With 5 bases removed from V and 5 bases from J, the gap between germline ends came to 15 bases. Looked up from germline, CDR1 is SGHVS and CDR2 is FQNEAQ. The CDR3 runs 15 residues. Measured with immunoSEQ multiplex PCR; TCRdb has only the in-frame clones, and not every one. The profile covers tens of thousands of clones, with around 75% appearing a single time and around 3% taken by the ten largest. The time point denotes: cycle 4 day 1 (C4D1), after five to seven weeks of nivolumab. Each and every patient relapsed after autologous stem cell transplantation, and patients got differing brentuximab vedotin exposure. Researchers report purifying CD4+ T cells from thawed PBMCs by magnetic negative selection. This sample stems from a study of PD-1 blockade in classical Hodgkin lymphoma. Whole-study results and caveats: Exclusion covered patients beginning nivolumab under 1 year post-ASCT. Repertoire differences have undefined causes, possibly disease activity or prior therapy.

V usage is TRBV7-8 and J usage is TRBJ1-4; possibly TRBD1 for D (5 bases). This receptor was obtained from a human donor with classical Hodgkin lymphoma. This specimen consisted of CD4+ T cells from blood, obtained before the fourth cycle of nivolumab. CDR3 DNA: TGTGCCAGCAGCGGAACGCAGGGTTGGAATGAAAAACTGTTTTTT. This sequence encodes CASSGTQGWNEKLFF.